These T cell receptor beta chains were read from a single sample in a study of regulatory T cells in long-lasting Graves disease. TCRdb itself ran the multiplex PCR reads through MiXCR, one entry per CDR3 protein. Of some 450,000 distinct CDR3 sequences listed, about 20% are singletons. This specimen consisted of peripheral blood mononuclear cells (PBMCs), obtained when the disease was refractory, from a patient treated with antithyroid drugs. All receptors derive from a female donor with Graves disease. Both conserved end residues are part of each CDR3. Fields, in order: clone size, V gene, J gene, D gene, CDR3 protein, CDR3 DNA. The D gene is left open where the match is weak. Clone size, where shown, is once, few, many, or a class for clones that have expanded.

.	TRBV14	TRBJ1-6	TRBD1	CASSHRDRGQLRNSPLHF	TGTGCCAGCAGCCATCGAGACAGGGGGCAGTTGCGTAATTCACCCCTCCACTTT
.	TRBV30	TRBJ2-7	.	CAWLVPPEQYF	TGTGCCTGGCTCGTGCCCCCCGAGCAGTACTTC
many	TRBV28	TRBJ1-2	.	CATRGGGVSLNYGYTF	TGTGCCACCCGGGGGGGGGGCGTATCACTTAATTATGGCTACACCTTC
many	TRBV6-1	TRBJ2-5	.	CASSTPGGGETQYF	TGTGCCAGCAGTACCCCCGGAGGGGGCGAGACCCAGTACTTC
few	TRBV4-1	TRBJ2-3	TRBD2	CASSPIAGGMEDTQYF	TGCGCCAGCAGCCCAATAGCGGGAGGCATGGAAGATACGCAGTATTTT
.	TRBV12-3/TRBV12-4	TRBJ1-1	TRBD1	CASSYRQGSAEAFF	TGTGCCAGCAGTTATAGACAGGGTAGCGCTGAAGCTTTCTTT
many	TRBV2	TRBJ1-5	.	CASKRQDHQPQHF	TGTGCCAGCAAGCGACAGGACCATCAGCCCCAGCATTTT
many	TRBV29-1	TRBJ2-7	TRBD2	CSARVTSGPYEQYF	TGCAGCGCCCGAGTGACTAGCGGGCCCTACGAGCAGTACTTC
few	TRBV29-1	TRBJ1-4	.	CSVRRGSFNEKLFF	TGCAGCGTTCGGAGGGGGTCTTTTAATGAAAAACTGTTTTTT
.	TRBV5-1	TRBJ2-7	.	CASSLNREIYEQYF	TGCGCCAGCAGCTTGAACAGGGAAATCTACGAGCAGTACTTC
many	TRBV2	TRBJ2-7	TRBD2	CASSSSGGSYEQYF	TGTGCCAGCAGTTCTAGCGGGGGTTCCTACGAGCAGTACTTC
.	TRBV7-9	TRBJ2-7	TRBD2	CASSLETSGRYEQYF	TGTGCCAGCAGCTTAGAGACTAGCGGGAGATACGAGCAGTACTTC
many	TRBV28	TRBJ1-6	.	CASRGVPYNSPLHF	TGTGCCAGCAGGGGGGTTCCCTATAATTCACCCCTCCACTTT
many	TRBV12-3/TRBV12-4	TRBJ2-5	.	CASSPLEQETQYF	TGTGCCAGCAGTCCCCTCGAGCAAGAGACCCAGTACTTC
few	TRBV20-1	TRBJ1-1	.	CSANSSPGVNTEAFF	TGCAGTGCCAATAGTAGTCCGGGGGTGAACACTGAAGCTTTCTTT
.	TRBV29-1	TRBJ2-5	.	CSVEARRKETQYF	TGCAGCGTTGAAGCGCGCAGAAAAGAGACCCAGTACTTC
.	TRBV6-2/TRBV6-3	TRBJ2-2	.	CASSPGEHAGELFF	TGTGCCAGCAGTCCTGGGGAGCACGCCGGGGAGCTGTTTTTT
many	TRBV28	TRBJ1-3	.	CATLSWTVGNTIYF	TGTGCCACCTTATCGTGGACGGTTGGAAACACCATATATTTT
.	TRBV19	TRBJ2-7	TRBD2	CASARLAGGGYEQYF	TGTGCCAGTGCGCGACTAGCGGGAGGCGGATACGAGCAGTACTTC
.	TRBV5-1	TRBJ2-7	TRBD1	CASYTGQGAVYEQYF	TGCGCCAGCTATACGGGACAGGGGGCGGTCTACGAGCAGTACTTC
many	TRBV12-3/TRBV12-4	TRBJ1-6	.	CASSFRRQGNNSPLHF	TGTGCCAGCAGTTTCAGGCGGCAGGGAAATAATTCACCCCTCCACTTT
many	TRBV12-3/TRBV12-4	TRBJ2-5	.	CASSSVRSTRTQYF	TGTGCCAGCAGCTCAGTCCGGTCCACGCGGACCCAGTACTTC